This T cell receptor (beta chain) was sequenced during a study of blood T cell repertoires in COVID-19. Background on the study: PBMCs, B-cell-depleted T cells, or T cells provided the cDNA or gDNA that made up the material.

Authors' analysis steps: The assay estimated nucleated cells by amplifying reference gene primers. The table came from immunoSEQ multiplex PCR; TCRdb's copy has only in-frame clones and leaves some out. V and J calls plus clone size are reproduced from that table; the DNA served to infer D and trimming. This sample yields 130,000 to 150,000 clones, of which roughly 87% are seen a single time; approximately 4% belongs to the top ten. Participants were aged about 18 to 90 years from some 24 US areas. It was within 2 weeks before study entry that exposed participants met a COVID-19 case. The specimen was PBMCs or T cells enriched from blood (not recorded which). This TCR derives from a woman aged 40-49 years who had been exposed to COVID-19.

CDR3 in DNA: TGCAGCGTTCTAGGGGGGGTCTACGAGCAGTACTTC. It yields the protein CSVLGGVYEQYF. The rearrangement uses TRBV29-1 and TRBJ2-7, with D possibly being TRBD2 (7 bases). CDR1 is SQVTM and CDR2 is ANQGSEA in the germline V gene. V shed 5 bases and J shed 3 bases, with 11 bases lying between them. This CDR3 contains 12 residues.